The 31 T cell receptor beta chains presented below share a single source sample, sequenced in a study of blood T cells in healthy people across ages. PCR was performed a second time for about 7 to 12 cycles using a sample-barcoded 5' primer and a J-beta primer mix. TCRdb recomputed calls from the 5' RACE reads with MiXCR, one row per CDR3 protein. The repertoire holds around 1,900,000 distinct CDR3 sequences, with about two fifths as singletons. Sequencing input: blood. The receptors stem from a human donor in good health.

Comment on this clonotype: Being one base from a much bigger clone, this may be a read error. The chain combines TRBV7-2 with TRBJ1-2, with D tentatively TRBD1 (5 bases). From germline, CDR1 is SGHTA and CDR2 FQGNSA. V lost 3 bases and J lost 6, with 11 bases in between. The CDR3 loop spans 13 amino acids. CDR3 bases: TGTGCCAGCAGCTTCTACGGGGCGGATGGCTACACCTTC. Protein product: CASSFYGADGYTF.

The gene calls are TRBV6-6 and TRBJ1-4; D is ambiguous. Trimming shortened V by 2 bases and J by 5 bases, and 3 bases separated the two germline ends. The CDR3 contains 12 residues. Germline CDR1 and CDR2: MNHNY and SVGAGI (reference sequence). Written as DNA, the CDR3 is TGTGCCAGCAGTTACCCAAATGAAAAACTGTTTTTT. Protein: CASSYPNEKLFF.

The rearrangement uses TRBV4-1 and TRBJ2-1; no firm D call. V lost 1 base, J lost 8 bases, and 9 bases lay in between. Germline CDR1 and CDR2: MGHRA and YSYEKL. CDR3 length: 13 amino acids. The CDR3 DNA reads TGCGCCAGCAGCCAAGTGAATCGGGATGAGCAGTTCTTC. It is translated as CASSQVNRDEQFF.

The chain carries TRBV7-8 and TRBJ2-1; D may correspond to TRBD1 or TRBD2 (6 bases each). The V end was cut by 6 bases, the J end by 9 bases, with 21 bases between. The CDR3 extends over 15 amino acids. CDR1 is SGHVS, CDR2 FQNEAQ, per germline. The CDR3 region has the DNA TGTGCCAGCAGACCAGAATTCGGGGGCCGGGGTGAGCAGTTCTTC. Protein sequence: CASRPEFGGRGEQFF.

The count of this clonotype is one. The rearrangement links TRBV28 to TRBJ1-5; D possibly corresponds to TRBD1 (6 bases). The germline V and J ends were trimmed by 6 bases and 7 bases, with 16 bases remaining between them. Germline assignment: CDR1 MDHEN and CDR2 SYDVKM. This CDR3 contains 14 residues. CDR3 sequence (DNA): TGTGCCAGCAGACCTCAGGGAGGGGGACAGCCCCAGCATTTT. Translated, it gives CASRPQGGGQPQHF.

This chain uses TRBV4-1 with TRBJ2-2; tentative D call: TRBD2 (5 bases). CDR1 is MGHRA and CDR2 is YSYEKL in the germline V gene. This CDR3 contains 15 residues. Between the trimmed V and J ends, which lost 3 bases and 5 bases, there was a span of 13 bases. DNA for the CDR3: TGCGCCAGCAGCCACCTGATTAGGAGGACCGGGGAGCTGTTTTTT. This sequence encodes CASSHLIRRTGELFF.

This clonotype occurred a few times. The genes are TRBV19 and TRBJ2-4; no clear D. Trimming pared 9 bases from V and 2 bases from J, leaving 23 bases between. The germline gives CDR1 LNHDA, CDR2 SQIVND (reference sequence). The CDR3 has 17 amino acids. CDR3: CASTLGPYLESKNIQYF. CDR3 nucleotides: TGTGCCAGCACCCTCGGACCCTACCTCGAGTCCAAAAACATTCAGTACTTC.

This rearrangement joins TRBV29-1 to TRBJ1-1; unclear D gene. CDR1 and CDR2 from the germline V gene are SQVTM and ANQGSEA. The CDR3 length is 12 residues. Trimming removed 7 bases at V and 1 base at J, with 10 bases between. The CDR3 here is CSAINGNTEAFF. The CDR3 DNA sequence: TGCAGCGCTATTAACGGGAACACTGAAGCTTTCTTT.

V and J are TRBV29-1 and TRBJ2-1; TRBD2 agrees at 14 bases. The V segment lost 6 bases and the J segment 9 bases; nucleotides outside the gene matches: 10. The germline CDR1 and CDR2 sequences are SQVTM and ANQGSEA. CDR3 length: 15 residues. CDR3 in amino acids: CSVETSGGAYGEQFF. The CDR3 DNA follows: TGCAGCGTCGAGACTAGCGGGGGGGCCTATGGTGAGCAGTTCTTC.

Regarding this clonotype: One end of the junction varies from germline; a read error may be responsible. This chain links TRBV12-5 with TRBJ2-1, with 8 bases that match TRBD2. The CDR3 has 15 residues. From germline, CDR1 is LGHNT and CDR2 FRNRAP. This CDR3 reads CVSGLAGTIYNEQFF. The CDR3 bases are TGTGTTAGTGGTTTAGCGGGGACAATTTACAATGAGCAGTTCTTC. Complete variable domain (other parts from reference TRBV12-5 and TRBJ2-1): DARVTQTPRHKVTEMGQEVTMRCQPILGHNTVFWYRQTMMQGLELLAYFRNRAPLDDSGMPKDRFSAEMPDATLATLKIQPSEPRDSAVYFCVSGLAGTIYNEQFFGPGTRLTVL.

V is TRBV2 and J is TRBJ1-2; possibly TRBD1 for D (6 bases). This CDR3 has 13 amino acids. Germline values: CDR1 SNHLY, CDR2 FYNNEI. The V end lost 5 bases, the J end lost 4 bases, and 11 bases lay between the germline ends. The CDR3: CASSSDSPYGYTF. DNA for the CDR3: TGTGCCAGCAGTTCGGACAGCCCCTATGGCTACACCTTC. Drawing the rest from reference TRBV2 and TRBJ1-2, the complete variable domain is EPEVTQTPSHQVTQMGQEVILRCVPISNHLYFYWYRQILGQKVEFLVSFYNNEISEKSEIFDDQFSVERPDGSNFTLKIRSTKLEDSAMYFCASSSDSPYGYTFGSGTRLTVV.

This clonotype was counted between two and nine times. The chain links TRBV7-2 to TRBJ2-7; 10 bases align to TRBD2. The germline V gene has CDR1 SGHTA and CDR2 FQGNSA. Germline trimming cut 5 bases from V and 1 base from J; bases unmatched to any gene: 8. CDR3 size: 16 residues. CDR3 region: CASSASGSWGSYEQYF. The CDR3 bases are TGTGCCAGCAGCGCTAGCGGGAGCTGGGGATCCTACGAGCAGTACTTC.

The chain has TRBV6-6 and TRBJ1-1, with TRBD1 as a possible D gene (5 bases). The CDR3 is 14 amino acids. CDR1 is MNHNY and CDR2 is SVGAGI in the germline V gene (reference sequence). V was cut by 3 bases and J by 7 bases, with 15 bases left in between. The CDR3 spells CASSYRGRKDEAFF. CDR3 in DNA: TGTGCCAGCAGTTATCGGGGCAGGAAGGATGAAGCTTTCTTT.

On this clonotype: The junction departs from germline at one end; a sequencing error may be responsible. CDR3: CASSFGGTF. The CDR3 nucleotides are TGTGCCAGCAGCTTTGGGGGGACCTTT. V is TRBV11-2 and J is TRBJ1-1; maybe TRBD1 (5 bases). CDR1 is SGHAT and CDR2 is FQNNGV in the germline V gene. CDR3 length: 9 amino acids.

This clonotype was seen only a few times. J is TRBJ2-7 and V is TRBV4-2; no firm D call. CDR1 and CDR2 (germline): LGHNA, YNFKEQ. The CDR3 sequence is 13 residues long. The ends were cut back, 1 base at V and 5 bases at J, with 9 bases in the middle. DNA for the CDR3: TGTGCCAGCAGCCAAGGGTACGGTCACGAGCAGTACTTC. Translating gives CASSQGYGHEQYF.

Details on this clonotype: Its ends do not fully match the called genes, so a read error is possible. V is TRBV7-9 and J is TRBJ2-7; either TRBD1 or TRBD2 may fit D (5 bases each). Germline CDR1 and CDR2: SEHNR and FQNEAQ (reference sequence). This CDR3 is 14 amino acids long. CDR3 loop: CASSLRGADGERYF. CDR3 coding DNA: TGTGCCAGCAGCTTAAGAGGGGCTGACGGCGAGCGGTACTTC. Based on the CDR3 plus reference TRBV7-9 and TRBJ2-7, the full variable domain is DTGVSQNPRHKITKRGQNVTFRCDPISEHNRLYWYRQTLGQGPEFLTYFQNEAQLEKSRLLSDRFSAERPKGSFSTLEIQRTEQGDSAMYLCASSLRGADGERYFGPGTRLTVT.

This clonotype was seen more than once but under ten times. This chain joins TRBV4-3 and TRBJ1-6; D uncertain. CDR1 and CDR2 (germline): LGHNA, YSLEER. Trimming removed 0 bases from V and 8 bases from J, with 11 bases in between. The CDR3 totals 15 residues. This CDR3 reads CASSQDIGSDSPLHF. CDR3 DNA sequence: TGCGCCAGCAGCCAAGATATCGGTTCGGATTCACCCCTCCACTTT.

This clonotype was seen only once. This sequence joins TRBV6-6 and TRBJ2-3; D may match TRBD1 or TRBD2 (5 bases each). Germline assignment: CDR1 MNHNY and CDR2 SVGAGI (reference sequence). The CDR3 length is 17 residues. V lost 4 bases to trimming and J lost 2 bases, with 19 bases between them. This CDR3 is CASSSTRPGPHTDTQYF. The CDR3 DNA reads TGTGCCAGCAGTTCCACTAGACCGGGACCTCACACAGATACGCAGTATTTT.

This clonotype has just a few counts. The genes are TRBV28 and TRBJ1-5, with D unresolved. Germline loops: CDR1 MDHEN, CDR2 SYDVKM. V was shortened by 4 bases and J by 6 bases, with 13 bases between the two germline ends. This CDR3 spans 14 amino acids. The CDR3 bases are TGTGCCAGCAGTTCCCGGGGAAGGGTTCAGCCCCAGCATTTT. Translated, it gives CASSSRGRVQPQHF. Looking up the rest from reference TRBV28 and TRBJ1-5 gives the full variable domain: DVKVTQSSRYLVKRTGEKVFLECVQDMDHENMFWYRQDPGLGLRLIYFSYDVKMKEKGDIPEGYSVSREKKERFSLILESASTNQTSMYLCASSSRGRVQPQHFGDGTRLSIL.

This clonotype showed up just a few times. DNA for the CDR3: TGTGCCAGCAGATATAGCGGGGGGACCACAGATACGCAGTATTTT. Protein product: CASRYSGGTTDTQYF. The chain links TRBV6-6 to TRBJ2-3, with 10 bases fitting TRBD2. Germline V CDR1 and CDR2: MNHNY, SVGAGI (reference sequence). The J segment lost 2 bases and the V segment lost 6 bases, leaving 5 bases of the junction unmatched. The CDR3 extends over 15 amino acids.

The table lists this clonotype with a few counts. J is TRBJ1-1 and V is TRBV10-3, with D unclear. This CDR3 is 15 amino acids long. V was trimmed by 10 bases and J by 5 bases, leaving 23 bases between them. The germline CDR1 and CDR2 sequences are ENHRY and SYGVKD. This chain's CDR3 is CATFEPRTVETEAFF. CDR3 in DNA: TGTGCCACCTTCGAGCCCCGGACGGTAGAGACTGAAGCTTTCTTT.

The chain uses TRBV10-3 and TRBJ2-4; D uncertain. TRBJ2-7 matches the DNA end more closely, so the J call is doubtful. Germline CDR1 and CDR2: ENHRY and SYGVKD. The CDR3 is made up of 15 amino acids. CDR3 sequence reads: CAISGTGPDLYEQYF. CDR3 DNA sequence: TGTGCCATCAGTGGTACTGGGCCCGACCTTTACGAGCAGTACTTC.

This clonotype has just a few counts. The chain links TRBV12-3 or TRBV12-4 to TRBJ2-1; D not certain. There are 13 residues in the CDR3. Deletions cut 5 bases from V and 10 bases from J, with 15 bases between. The DNA for the CDR3 is TGTGCCAGCAGTCCTATCCGGGTGAGGGAGCAGTTCTTC. It translates to CASSPIRVREQFF.

The chain couples TRBV27 to TRBJ1-5; 7 bases fit TRBD1. The CDR3 has 15 residues. J gave up 4 bases and V 3 bases, and 6 bases lay outside the gene matches. CDR1 is MNHEY, CDR2 SMNVEV, per germline (reference sequence). CDR3 in amino acids: CASSFTGVTNQPQHF. The CDR3 nucleotides read TGTGCCAGCAGTTTCACAGGGGTAACTAATCAGCCCCAGCATTTT.

This clonotype was detected many times. The chain uses TRBV28 and TRBJ2-3; perhaps D is TRBD1 or TRBD2 (5 bases each). V lost 7 bases, J lost 3 bases, and 14 bases lay in between. Germline loops: CDR1 MDHEN, CDR2 SYDVKM. The CDR3 is 14 amino acids. In nucleotides, the CDR3 is TGTGCCAGCAATATCGGGACCGTAACAGATACGCAGTATTTT. This translates into CASNIGTVTDTQYF.

This chain connects TRBV4-3 to TRBJ1-1; no clear D. This CDR3 has 15 amino acids. V dropped 5 bases and J dropped 1 base, with 14 bases sitting between them. Germline loops: CDR1 LGHNA, CDR2 YSLEER. For the CDR3, the DNA is TGCGCCAGCAGCTTCAACAGCCAAGGGAACACTGAAGCTTTCTTT. It translates to CASSFNSQGNTEAFF.

The chain uses TRBV5-6 and TRBJ2-1, with 11 bases aligning to TRBD2. The length of the CDR3 is 15 residues. Per the germline V gene, CDR1 is SGHDT and CDR2 is YYEEEE. V was pared by 4 bases and J by 6 bases, with 6 bases of the junction left unmatched. DNA of the CDR3: TGTGCCAGCAGCGTCGCCGGGACTAGCGGCAATGAGCAGTTCTTC. This gives the protein CASSVAGTSGNEQFF.

There are a few counts of this clonotype. The chain couples TRBV16 to TRBJ1-5; D not resolved. The ends were cut back, 2 bases at V and 2 bases at J, with 10 bases in the middle. From germline, CDR1 is KGHSY and CDR2 FQNENV. CDR3 length: 15 amino acids. The CDR3 sequence is CASSQALNGNQPQHF. Written as DNA, the CDR3 is TGTGCCAGCAGCCAAGCTCTGAATGGCAATCAGCCCCAGCATTTT.

This chain joins TRBV7-2 and TRBJ2-3; D remains unclear. The CDR3 has 15 amino acids. Germline CDR1 is SGHTA and CDR2 is FQGNSA. The V gene lost 2 bases and the J gene lost 2 bases, with 11 bases spanning the gap. The CDR3 coding sequence is TGTGCCAGCAGCTTAATTGGCGGAGCCACAGATACGCAGTATTTT. This encodes CASSLIGGATDTQYF. The complete variable domain, with remaining parts taken from reference TRBV7-2 and TRBJ2-3, reads GAGVSQSPSNKVTEKGKDVELRCDPISGHTALYWYRQSLGQGLEFLIYFQGNSAPDKSGLPSDRFSAERTGGSVSTLTIQRTQQEDSAVYLCASSLIGGATDTQYFGPGTRLTVL.

This clonotype was counted a few times. This chain joins TRBV12-3 or TRBV12-4 and TRBJ2-4, with TRBD1 identical over 12 bases. The CDR3 covers 15 residues. Trimming cost V 0 bases and J 12 bases; bases outside gene matches: 6. This chain's CDR3 is CASSLAWDRGRSQYF. Here the CDR3 DNA reads TGTGCCAGCAGTTTAGCCTGGGACAGGGGGCGTTCTCAGTACTTC.

This rearrangement joins TRBV20-1 to TRBJ2-7; 7 positions match TRBD1. This CDR3 has 12 amino acids. Germline loops: CDR1 DFQATT, CDR2 SNEGSKA (reference sequence). The V gene end was trimmed by 4 bases and the J gene end by 1 base; junction bases not matched to a gene: 1. The CDR3: CSATTGSYEQYF. The CDR3 DNA sequence: TGCAGTGCTACGACAGGGTCCTACGAGCAGTACTTC.